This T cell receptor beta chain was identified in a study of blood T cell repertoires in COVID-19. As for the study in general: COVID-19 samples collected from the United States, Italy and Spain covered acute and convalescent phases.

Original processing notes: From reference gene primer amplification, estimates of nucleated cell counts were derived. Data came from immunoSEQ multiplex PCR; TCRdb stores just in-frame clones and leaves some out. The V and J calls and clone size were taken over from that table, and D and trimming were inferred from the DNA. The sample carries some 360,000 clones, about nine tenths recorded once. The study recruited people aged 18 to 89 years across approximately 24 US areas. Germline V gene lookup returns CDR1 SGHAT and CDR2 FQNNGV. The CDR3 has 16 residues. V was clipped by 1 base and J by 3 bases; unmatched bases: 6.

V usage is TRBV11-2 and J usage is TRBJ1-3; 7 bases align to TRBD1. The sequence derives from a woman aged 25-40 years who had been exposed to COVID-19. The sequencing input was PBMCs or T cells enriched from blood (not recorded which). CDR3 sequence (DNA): TGTGCCAGCAGCTTAGTAACAGGGGTTGTTGGAAACACCATATATTTT. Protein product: CASSLVTGVVGNTIYF.